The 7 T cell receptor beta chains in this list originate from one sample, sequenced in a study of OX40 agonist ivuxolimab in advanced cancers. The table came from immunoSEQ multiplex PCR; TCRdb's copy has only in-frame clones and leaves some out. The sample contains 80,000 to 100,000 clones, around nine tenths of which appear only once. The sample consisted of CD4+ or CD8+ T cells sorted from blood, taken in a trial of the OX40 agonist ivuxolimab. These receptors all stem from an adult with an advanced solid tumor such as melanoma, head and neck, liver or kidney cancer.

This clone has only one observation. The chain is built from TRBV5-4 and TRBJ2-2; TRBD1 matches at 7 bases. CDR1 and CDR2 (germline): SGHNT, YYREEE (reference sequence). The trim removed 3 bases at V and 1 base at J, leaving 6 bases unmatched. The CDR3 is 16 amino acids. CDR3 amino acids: CASSSADRRNTGELFF. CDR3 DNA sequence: TGTGCCAGCAGCTCAGCGGACAGGCGGAACACCGGGGAGCTGTTTTTT.

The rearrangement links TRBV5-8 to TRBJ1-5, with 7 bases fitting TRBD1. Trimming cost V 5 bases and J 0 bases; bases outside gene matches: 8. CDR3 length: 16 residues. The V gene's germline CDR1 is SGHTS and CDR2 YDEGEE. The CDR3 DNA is TGTGCCAGCAGGCCTACCGGGACAGCTAGCAATCAGCCCCAGCATTTT. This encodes CASRPTGTASNQPQHF.

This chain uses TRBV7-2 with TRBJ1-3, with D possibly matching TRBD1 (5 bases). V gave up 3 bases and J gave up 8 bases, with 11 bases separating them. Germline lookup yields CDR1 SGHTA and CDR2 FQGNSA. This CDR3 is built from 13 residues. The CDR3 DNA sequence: TGTGCCAGCAGCTTCTACTGGGGGGACACCATATATTTT. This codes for CASSFYWGDTIYF.

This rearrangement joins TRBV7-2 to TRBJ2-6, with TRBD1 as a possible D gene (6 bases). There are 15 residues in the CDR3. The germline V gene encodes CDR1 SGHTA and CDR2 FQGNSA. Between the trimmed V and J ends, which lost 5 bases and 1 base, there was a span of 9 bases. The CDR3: CASSPTGSGANVLTF. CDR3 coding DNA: TGTGCCAGCAGCCCTACAGGGTCTGGGGCCAACGTCCTGACTTTC.

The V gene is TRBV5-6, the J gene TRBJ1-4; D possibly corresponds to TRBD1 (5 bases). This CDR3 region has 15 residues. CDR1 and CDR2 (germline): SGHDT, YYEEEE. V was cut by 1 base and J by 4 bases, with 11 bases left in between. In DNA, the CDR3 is TGTGCCAGCAGCTTGTCCGGGACTAGTAATGAAAAACTGTTTTTT. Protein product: CASSLSGTSNEKLFF.

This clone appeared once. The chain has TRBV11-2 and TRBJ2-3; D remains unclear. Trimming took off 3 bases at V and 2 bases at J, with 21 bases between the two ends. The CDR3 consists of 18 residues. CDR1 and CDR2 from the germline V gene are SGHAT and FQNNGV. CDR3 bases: TGTGCCAGCAGCTTTCTGGGGTATTTTGGGGTGTCCACAGATACGCAGTATTTT. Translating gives CASSFLGYFGVSTDTQYF.

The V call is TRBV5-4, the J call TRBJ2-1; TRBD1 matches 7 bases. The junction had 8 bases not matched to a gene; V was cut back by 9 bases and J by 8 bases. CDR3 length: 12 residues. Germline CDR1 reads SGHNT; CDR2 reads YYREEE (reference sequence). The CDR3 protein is CATFAGGDEQFF. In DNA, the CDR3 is TGTGCCACCTTCGCAGGGGGAGATGAGCAGTTCTTC.